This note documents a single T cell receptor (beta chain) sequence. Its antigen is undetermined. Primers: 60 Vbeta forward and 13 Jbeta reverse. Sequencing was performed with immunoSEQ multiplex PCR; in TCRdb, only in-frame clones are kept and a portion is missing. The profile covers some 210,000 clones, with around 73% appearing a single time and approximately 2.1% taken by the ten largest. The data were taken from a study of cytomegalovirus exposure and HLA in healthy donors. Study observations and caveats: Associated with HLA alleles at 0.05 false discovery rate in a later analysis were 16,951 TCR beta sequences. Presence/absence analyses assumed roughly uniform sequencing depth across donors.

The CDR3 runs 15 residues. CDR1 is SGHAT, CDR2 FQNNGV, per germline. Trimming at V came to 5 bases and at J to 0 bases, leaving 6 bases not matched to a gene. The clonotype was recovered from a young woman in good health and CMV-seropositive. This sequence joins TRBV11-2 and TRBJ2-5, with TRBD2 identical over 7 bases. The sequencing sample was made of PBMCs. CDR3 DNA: TGTGCCAGCAGCCCCTGGGAGGGGTACCAAGAGACCCAGTACTTC. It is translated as CASSPWEGYQETQYF.